The entry below describes one TCR beta chain. Its antigen is not known. Sequenced by immunoSEQ multiplex PCR; TCRdb stores in-frame clones only, minus some. This sample has approximately 65,000 clones, with about 92% found just once. Time point in this sample: cycle 4 day 1 (C4D1), after 6 weeks of nivolumab. Each patient relapsed following autologous stem cell transplantation, and prior brentuximab vedotin exposure differed. This record comes from a study of PD-1 blockade in classical Hodgkin lymphoma. The study's findings and limits: Complete responders had baseline diversity similar to newly diagnosed patients. Exclusion removed patients who began nivolumab under 1 year after ASCT. CD4+ TCR diversity rose significantly by C4D1, and CD8+ TCR diversity did not.

V shed 3 bases, J shed 3 bases, and the junction held 7 bases outside the gene matches. CDR1 is KGHSH and CDR2 is LQKENI in the germline V gene. This CDR3 has 15 amino acids. The rearrangement joins TRBV18 to TRBJ2-7; TRBD2 aligns across 8 bases. The sample consisted of peripheral blood mononuclear cells (PBMCs), taken before the fourth cycle of nivolumab. The TCR comes from a human donor with classical Hodgkin lymphoma. CDR3 protein: CASSPGTGGIYEQYF. The CDR3 region has the DNA TGTGCCAGCTCACCCGGGACGGGAGGGATCTACGAGCAGTACTTC.